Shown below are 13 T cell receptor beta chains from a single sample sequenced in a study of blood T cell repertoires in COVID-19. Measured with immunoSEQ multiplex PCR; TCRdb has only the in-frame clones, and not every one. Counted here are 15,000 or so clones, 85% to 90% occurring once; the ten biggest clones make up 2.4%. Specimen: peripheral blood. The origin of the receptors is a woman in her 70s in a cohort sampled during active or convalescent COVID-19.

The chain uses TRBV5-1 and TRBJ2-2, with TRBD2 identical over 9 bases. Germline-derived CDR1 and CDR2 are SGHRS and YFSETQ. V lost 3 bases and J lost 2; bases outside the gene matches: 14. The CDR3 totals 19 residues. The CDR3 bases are TGCGCCAGCAGCTCCTACAGCCCTTTAGCGGGGGCCAACACCGGGGAGCTGTTTTTT. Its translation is CASSSYSPLAGANTGELFF. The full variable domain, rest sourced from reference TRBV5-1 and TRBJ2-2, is KAGVTQTPRYLIKTRGQQVTLSCSPISGHRSVSWYQQTPGQGLQFLFEYFSETQRNKGNFPGRFSGRQFSNSRSEMNVSTLELGDSALYLCASSSYSPLAGANTGELFFGEGSRLTVL.

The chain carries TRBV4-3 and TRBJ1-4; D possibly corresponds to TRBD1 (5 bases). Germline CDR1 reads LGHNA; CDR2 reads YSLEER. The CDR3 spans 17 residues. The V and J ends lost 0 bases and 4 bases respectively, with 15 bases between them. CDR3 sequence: CASSQESGPGGNEKLFF. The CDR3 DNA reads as TGCGCCAGCAGCCAAGAATCGGGCCCCGGGGGTAATGAAAAACTGTTTTTT.

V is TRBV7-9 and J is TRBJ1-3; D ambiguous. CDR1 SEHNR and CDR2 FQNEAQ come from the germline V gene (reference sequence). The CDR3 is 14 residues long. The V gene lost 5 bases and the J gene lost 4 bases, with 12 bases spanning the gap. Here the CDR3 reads CASSGRRGGNTIYF. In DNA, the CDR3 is TGTGCCAGCAGCGGCCGGAGAGGCGGAAACACCATATATTTT.

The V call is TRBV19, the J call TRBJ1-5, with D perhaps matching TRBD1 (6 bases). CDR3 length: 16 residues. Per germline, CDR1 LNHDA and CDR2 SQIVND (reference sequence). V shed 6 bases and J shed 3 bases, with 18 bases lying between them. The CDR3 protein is CASRPGHPIPNQPQHF. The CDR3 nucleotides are TGTGCCAGTAGACCGGGACACCCAATACCCAATCAGCCCCAGCATTTT.

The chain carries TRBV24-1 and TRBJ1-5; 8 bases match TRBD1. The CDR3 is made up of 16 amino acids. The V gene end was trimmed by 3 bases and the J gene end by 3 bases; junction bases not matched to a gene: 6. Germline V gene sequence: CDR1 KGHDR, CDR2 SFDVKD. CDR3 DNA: TGTGCCACCAGTGATCCCGGGACAGGAAACAATCAGCCCCAGCATTTT. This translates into CATSDPGTGNNQPQHF.

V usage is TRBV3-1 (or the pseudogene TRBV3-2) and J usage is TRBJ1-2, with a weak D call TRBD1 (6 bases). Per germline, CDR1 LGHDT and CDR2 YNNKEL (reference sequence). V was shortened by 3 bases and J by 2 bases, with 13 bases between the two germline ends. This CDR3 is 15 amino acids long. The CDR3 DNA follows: TGTGCCAGCAGCCAGTCGACAGGCGCCAACTATGGCTACACCTTC. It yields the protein CASSQSTGANYGYTF.

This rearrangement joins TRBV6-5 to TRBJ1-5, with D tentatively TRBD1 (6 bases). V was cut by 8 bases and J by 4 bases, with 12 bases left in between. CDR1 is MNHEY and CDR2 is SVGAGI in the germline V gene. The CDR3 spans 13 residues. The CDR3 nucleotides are TGTGCCAGCCGACCGGACAGAAATCAGCCCCAGCATTTT. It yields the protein CASRPDRNQPQHF.

This CDR3 is CASSTLGTSGETQYF. The DNA for the CDR3 is TGTGCCAGCAGTACTCTCGGGACTAGCGGGGAGACCCAGTACTTC. V usage is TRBV6-2 or TRBV6-3 and J usage is TRBJ2-5, with 12 bases aligning to TRBD2. After removal of 5 bases from V and 5 bases from J, the junction contained 6 bases not matched to a gene. Germline CDR1 reads MNHEY; CDR2 reads SVGEGT. The CDR3 covers 15 residues.

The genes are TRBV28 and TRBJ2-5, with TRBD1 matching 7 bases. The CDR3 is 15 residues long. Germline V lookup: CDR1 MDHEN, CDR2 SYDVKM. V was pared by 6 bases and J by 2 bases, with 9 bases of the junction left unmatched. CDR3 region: CASRTPGTAQETQYF. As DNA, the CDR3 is TGTGCCAGCAGAACTCCCGGGACAGCGCAAGAGACCCAGTACTTC.

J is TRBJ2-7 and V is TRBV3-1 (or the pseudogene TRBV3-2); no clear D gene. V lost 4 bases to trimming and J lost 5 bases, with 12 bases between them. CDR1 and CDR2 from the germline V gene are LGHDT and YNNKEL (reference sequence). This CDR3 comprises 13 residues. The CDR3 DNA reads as TGTGCCAGCAGCCCCTGGGCCCGCCACGAGCAGTACTTC. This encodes CASSPWARHEQYF.

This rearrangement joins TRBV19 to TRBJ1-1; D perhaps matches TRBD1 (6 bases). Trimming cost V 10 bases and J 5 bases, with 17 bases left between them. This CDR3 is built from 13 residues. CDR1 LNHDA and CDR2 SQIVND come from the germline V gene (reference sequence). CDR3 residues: CATSRGAWTEAFF. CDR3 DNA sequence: TGTGCCACCTCCCGGGGGGCATGGACTGAAGCTTTCTTT. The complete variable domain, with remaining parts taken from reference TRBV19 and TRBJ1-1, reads DGGITQSPKYLFRKEGQNVTLSCEQNLNHDAMYWYRQDPGQGLRLIYYSQIVNDFQKGDIAEGYSVSREKKESFPLTVTSAQKNPTAFYLCATSRGAWTEAFFGQGTRLTVV.

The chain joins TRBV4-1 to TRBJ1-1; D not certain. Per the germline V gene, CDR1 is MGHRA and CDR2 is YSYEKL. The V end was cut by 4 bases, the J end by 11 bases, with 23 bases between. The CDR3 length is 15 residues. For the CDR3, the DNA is TGCGCCAGCAGCCGGGCGTGGGGAGGGTCCGGCGAGGCTTTCTTT. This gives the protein CASSRAWGGSGEAFF.

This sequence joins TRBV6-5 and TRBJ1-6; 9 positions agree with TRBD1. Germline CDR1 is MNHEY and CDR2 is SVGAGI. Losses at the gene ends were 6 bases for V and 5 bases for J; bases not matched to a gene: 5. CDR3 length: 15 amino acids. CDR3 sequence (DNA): TGTGCCAGCAGCAAGGGACAGGGAAATAATTCACCCCTCCACTTT. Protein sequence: CASSKGQGNNSPLHF.